This TCR beta chain was retrieved from a study of PD-1 blockade in classical Hodgkin lymphoma. Time point specified: cycle 4 day 1 (C4D1), after 5 to 7 weeks of nivolumab. Each patient's relapse followed autologous stem cell transplantation, and brentuximab vedotin exposure varied. Measured with immunoSEQ multiplex PCR; TCRdb has only the in-frame clones, and not every one. The sample yields roughly 100,000 clones, approximately 89% seen once. Germline values: CDR1 SNHLY, CDR2 FYNNEI. Trimming left V 7 bases short and J 7 bases short, with 20 bases between. This CDR3 region has 15 residues. This clonotype originated in a human donor with classical Hodgkin lymphoma. The starting material was peripheral blood mononuclear cells (PBMCs), obtained before the fourth cycle of nivolumab. The J gene is TRBJ1-3, the V gene TRBV2, with D possibly matching TRBD1 (6 bases). The CDR3 spells CASTPPGTLGNTIYF. The CDR3 DNA sequence: TGTGCCAGCACCCCCCCGGGGACACTGGGGAACACCATATATTTT.